What follows are 10 T cell receptor beta chains derived from one specimen sequenced in a study of cytomegalovirus exposure and HLA in healthy donors. Using immunoSEQ multiplex PCR, the repertoire was profiled, and TCRdb retains in-frame clones only, with some absent. The table records 100,000 to 150,000 clones, approximately 89% of them present only once. Sequencing input: PBMCs. These receptor sequences come from a woman aged 18-30 years in good health and CMV-seronegative.

The chain uses TRBV5-4 and TRBJ2-1, with D unclear. From germline, CDR1 is SGHNT and CDR2 YYREEE (reference sequence). This CDR3 region has 15 residues. The V and J ends lost 4 bases and 4 bases respectively, with 15 bases between them. This chain's CDR3 is CASSVDNLRYNEQFF. The CDR3 nucleotides read TGTGCCAGCAGCGTCGACAACCTCCGATACAATGAGCAGTTCTTC.

As DNA, the CDR3 is TGTGCCAGCTCACCAGAAACGAGCTCTGGGGCCAACGTCCTGACTTTC. Translation gives CASSPETSSGANVLTF. The chain uses TRBV18 and TRBJ2-6; unclear D gene. This CDR3 has 16 amino acids. Germline loops: CDR1 KGHSH, CDR2 LQKENI. Trimming removed 2 bases from V and 0 bases from J, with 8 bases in between. Full variable domain (missing parts from reference TRBV18 and TRBJ2-6): NAGVMQNPRHLVRRRGQEARLRCSPMKGHSHVYWYRQLPEEGLKFMVYLQKENIIDESGMPKERFSAEFPKEGPSILRIQQVVRGDSAAYFCASSPETSSGANVLTFGAGSRLTVL.

The chain uses TRBV2 and TRBJ2-2; D unresolved. The germline V gene encodes CDR1 SNHLY and CDR2 FYNNEI. This CDR3 is built from 12 residues. V gave up 3 bases and J gave up 4 bases, with 3 bases separating them. The CDR3 sequence: CASSDLTGELFF. The CDR3 coding sequence is TGTGCCAGCAGTGACCTCACCGGGGAGCTGTTTTTT.

The chain combines TRBV9 with TRBJ1-3; D possibly corresponds to TRBD1 (6 bases). The CDR3 has 18 amino acids. The germline V gene encodes CDR1 SGDLS and CDR2 YYNGEE. Trimming took 2 bases from V and 0 from J, leaving 18 bases between them. This CDR3 is CASSVTGTVPHSGNTIYF. CDR3 bases: TGTGCCAGCAGCGTCACAGGGACCGTACCCCACTCTGGAAACACCATATATTTT.

The chain combines TRBV29-1 with TRBJ1-1, with D possibly being TRBD1 (5 bases). This CDR3 is 16 amino acids long. CDR1 and CDR2 from the germline V gene are SQVTM and ANQGSEA. V was pared by 0 bases and J by 7 bases, with 21 bases between. The CDR3 reads CSVEDLGRGLRREAFF. The CDR3 region has the DNA TGCAGCGTTGAAGATCTAGGTAGGGGACTGCGCCGTGAAGCTTTCTTT.

CDR3: CASSKPGISETQYF. Here the CDR3 DNA reads TGTGCCAGCAGTAAACCAGGAATTTCAGAGACCCAGTACTTC. The chain employs TRBV6-5 and TRBJ2-5; D is undetermined. Germline CDR1 MNHEY, CDR2 SVGAGI. Trimming took 5 bases from V and 4 from J, leaving 14 bases between them. This CDR3 region has 14 residues.

This clone was detected only a few times. This chain connects TRBV4-3 to TRBJ2-7, with D possibly TRBD1 on 5 matching bases. The CDR3 has 12 amino acids. Germline CDR1 is LGHNA and CDR2 is YSLEER. CDR3 DNA: TGCGCCAGCAGCCAAGACGGTGTGCCTTCAGGGGTC. It encodes CASSQDGVPSGV.

The genes are TRBV5-1 and TRBJ2-1; no clear D gene. From germline, CDR1 is SGHRS and CDR2 YFSETQ. V dropped 4 bases and J dropped 5 bases, with 7 bases sitting between them. CDR3 length equals 12 residues. The CDR3: CASSAQNNEQFF. CDR3 in DNA: TGCGCCAGCAGCGCACAGAACAATGAGCAGTTCTTC.

The J gene is TRBJ2-1, the V gene TRBV2, with 7 nucleotides matching TRBD2. This CDR3 is 13 amino acids long. Losses at the gene ends were 8 bases for V and 9 bases for J; bases not matched to a gene: 10. Germline V lookup: CDR1 SNHLY, CDR2 FYNNEI. CDR3 in DNA: TGTGCCAGCTGGGGGGGTATGGGAGGTGAGCAGTTCTTC. Encoded protein: CASWGGMGGEQFF. Full variable domain (remainder filled in from reference TRBV2 and TRBJ2-1): EPEVTQTPSHQVTQMGQEVILRCVPISNHLYFYWYRQILGQKVEFLVSFYNNEISEKSEIFDDQFSVERPDGSNFTLKIRSTKLEDSAMYFCASWGGMGGEQFFGPGTRLTVL.

This chain joins TRBV27 and TRBJ1-1, with 8 bases aligning to TRBD1. After removal of 6 bases from V and 3 bases from J, the junction contained 9 bases not matched to a gene. From germline, CDR1 is MNHEY and CDR2 SMNVEV (reference sequence). The CDR3 covers 15 residues. CDR3 coding DNA: TGTGCCAGCAGAACGATCCAGGGGGCTGACACTGAAGCTTTCTTT. It is translated as CASRTIQGADTEAFF.